There are a few counts of the clone carrying this T cell receptor (beta chain). The antigen is not known. Regarding time point: persistent/refractory GD, antithyroid drugs over 5 years with positive TRAb. From PBMCs, RNA was extracted and then used to make the TCR library. In Xi'an, China, an endocrinology department was the source of patients. A peripheral blood sample, roughly 9.8 milliliters in volume, was drawn into EDTA tubes. HTBI primers from iRepertoire and Arm-PCR of CDR3 regions yielded the TCR beta libraries. TCRdb re-called the multiplex PCR reads through MiXCR, storing one row per CDR3 protein. Seen here are 350,000 to 450,000 distinct CDR3 sequences, roughly 24% observed once, and the top ten hold around 30%. Germline V gene sequence: CDR1 ENHRY, CDR2 SYGVKD. V was cut by 4 bases and J by 1 base, with 7 bases left in between. This CDR3 is built from 13 residues. The sample comes from a study of regulatory T cells in long-lasting Graves disease. General observations from the study: Accuracy may have suffered from the small sample size. With persistent disease, TRBV28, TRBJ1-2 and TRBJ2-5 were the favored segments.

The sample in question was peripheral blood mononuclear cells (PBMCs), obtained when the disease was refractory, from a patient treated with antithyroid drugs. This chain connects TRBV10-3 to TRBJ1-1, with a weak D call TRBD1 (6 bases). This sequence was found in a woman between 40 and 50 years old with Graves disease. The CDR3: CAISVQGNTEAFF. DNA of the CDR3: TGTGCCATCAGTGTACAGGGGAACACTGAAGCTTTCTTT.